The 7 T cell receptor beta chains below come from one sample, sequenced in a study of shared clonotypes between healthy human individuals. Naive CD8 cells were CD45RO-negative, positively selected for CCR7, excluding terminally differentiated effector memory CD45RA+ cells. Sequencing used immunoSEQ multiplex PCR; TCRdb keeps in-frame clones, though not all of them. Of around 700,000 clones listed, around 92% were seen once; the top ten hold approximately 22%. Sequencing was performed on naive CD8+ T cells sorted from blood. These receptor sequences come from a young man in good health.

The chain has TRBV19 and TRBJ2-5; unclear D gene. Trimming left V 1 base short and J 4 bases short, with 10 bases between. CDR1 LNHDA and CDR2 SQIVND come from the germline V gene (reference sequence). The CDR3 is 14 amino acids. CDR3 bases: TGTGCCAGTAGTATAGGACCCATCGGAGAGACCCAGTACTTC. This codes for CASSIGPIGETQYF.

The chain couples TRBV27 to TRBJ2-7; 7 bases line up with TRBD1. CDR3 length: 14 amino acids. V was clipped by 6 bases and J by 5 bases; unmatched bases: 10. The V gene's germline CDR1 is MNHEY and CDR2 SMNVEV (reference sequence). In nucleotides, the CDR3 is TGTGCCAGCAGAACAAACCGGGACAGCCACGAGCAGTACTTC. Its translation: CASRTNRDSHEQYF.

The CDR3 sequence is CASSPFPTDGMNTEAFF. Written as DNA, the CDR3 is TGTGCCAGCAGTCCCTTCCCAACGGACGGGATGAACACTGAAGCTTTCTTT. This chain uses TRBV11-2 with TRBJ1-1; D is ambiguous. This CDR3 contains 17 residues. V lost 6 bases, J lost 0 bases, and 20 bases lay in between. Germline CDR1 SGHAT, CDR2 FQNNGV.

The J gene is TRBJ2-2, the V gene TRBV5-6; TRBD2 matches at 10 bases. J lost 7 bases, V lost 0 bases, and 6 bases had no gene match. The CDR3 has 16 amino acids. Germline loops: CDR1 SGHDT, CDR2 YYEEEE. The CDR3 region is CASSLGLAGVNGELFF. The CDR3 DNA is TGTGCCAGCAGCTTGGGTCTAGCGGGAGTTAACGGGGAGCTGTTTTTT.

The chain uses TRBV5-1 and TRBJ1-4; 12 bases align to TRBD1. J lost 8 bases, V lost 5 bases, and 7 bases had no gene match. This CDR3 is built from 15 residues. Germline V lookup: CDR1 SGHRS, CDR2 YFSETQ. The CDR3 protein is CASRRDRGREEKLFF. The CDR3 region has the DNA TGCGCCAGCAGAAGGGACAGGGGGCGAGAAGAAAAACTGTTTTTT.

This rearrangement joins TRBV7-9 to TRBJ2-7, with 10 bases lining up with TRBD1. The CDR3 loop spans 15 amino acids. CDR1 is SEHNR, CDR2 FQNEAQ, per germline (reference sequence). Unmatched junction bases numbered 10, after V lost 5 bases and J lost 6 bases. CDR3 protein: CASSTRQGAPGEQYF. CDR3 nucleotide sequence: TGTGCCAGCAGCACAAGACAGGGGGCGCCGGGCGAGCAGTACTTC.

The V and J genes are TRBV7-6 and TRBJ2-6; D is ambiguous. V shed 5 bases and J shed 0 bases, with 17 bases lying between them. This CDR3 has 18 amino acids. Germline V gene lookup returns CDR1 SGHVS and CDR2 FNYEAQ. The DNA for the CDR3 is TGTGCCAGCAGCCCAGAACCAGGAATTGTCTCTGGGGCCAACGTCCTGACTTTC. It codes for CASSPEPGIVSGANVLTF.